The next 31 T cell receptor beta chains were all read from a single sample in a study of CD8 T cells in Susac syndrome. Random hexamers were used to reverse transcribe an amount of roughly 0.5 to 1 ug RNA. TCRdb re-analysed the immunoSEQ multiplex PCR reads in MiXCR, keeping a single row per CDR3 protein. In the table there are about 120,000 distinct CDR3 sequences, approximately 94% of which are singletons. The sample comprised CD4+ T cells from PBMCs. Receptors originate from a human donor in good health.

The gene calls are TRBV20-1 and TRBJ2-1; D uncertain. Germline V lookup: CDR1 DFQATT, CDR2 SNEGSKA (reference sequence). Between the trimmed V and J ends, which lost 4 bases and 7 bases, there was a span of 14 bases. CDR3 length equals 13 residues. CDR3 in amino acids: CSATTRRGNEQFF. CDR3 sequence (DNA): TGCAGTGCTACGACGCGGAGAGGTAATGAGCAGTTCTTC.

The gene calls are TRBV12-3 or TRBV12-4 and TRBJ2-6; no firm D call. Trimming took off 6 bases at V and 3 bases at J, with 9 bases between the two ends. CDR3 size: 14 residues. The CDR3 DNA is TGTGCCAGCAGCCCGGACGGTGGGGCCAACGTCCTGACTTTC. Residues: CASSPDGGANVLTF.

The V call is TRBV3-1, the J call TRBJ2-5; D may be TRBD2 (6 bases). CDR3 length: 13 residues. V lost 6 bases and J lost 3, with 11 bases in between. Germline-derived CDR1 and CDR2 are LGHDT and YNNKEL (reference sequence). This CDR3 is CASRYGGEETQYF. The CDR3 region has the DNA TGTGCCAGCAGATACGGAGGGGAAGAGACCCAGTACTTC.

The CDR3 nucleotides read TGCAGCGTTGTGGAGGGAGGCAACTATGGCTACACCTTC. Translation: CSVVEGGNYGYTF. The rearrangement links TRBV29-1 to TRBJ1-2; D unclear. CDR3 length: 13 residues. Trimming pared 4 bases from V and 2 bases from J, leaving 11 bases between. Germline values: CDR1 SQVTM, CDR2 ANQGSEA.

The rearrangement links TRBV5-1 to TRBJ2-5; TRBD2 matches 13 bases. This CDR3 region has 17 residues. V was pared by 7 bases and J by 5 bases, with 14 bases of the junction left unmatched. Germline assignment: CDR1 SGHRS and CDR2 YFSETQ. DNA of the CDR3: TGCGCCAGCTACGGACTAGCGGGAGTAAGGGGGTATGAGACCCAGTACTTC. Protein product: CASYGLAGVRGYETQYF.

V usage is TRBV28 and J usage is TRBJ1-5, with D possibly being TRBD1 (6 bases). Trimming removed 6 bases at V and 3 bases at J, with 18 bases between. Germline CDR1 MDHEN, CDR2 SYDVKM. The CDR3 covers 16 residues. CDR3 nucleotide sequence: TGTGCCAGCAGCACCTACGAGACAGGAGTCAATCAGCCCCAGCATTTT. It yields the protein CASSTYETGVNQPQHF.

The rearrangement links TRBV4-1 to TRBJ2-2; TRBD2 matches 10 bases. The V and J ends lost 1 base and 2 bases, in that order; junction bases with no gene match: 7. Germline loops: CDR1 MGHRA, CDR2 YSYEKL. This CDR3 is built from 18 residues. CDR3 nucleotide sequence: TGCGCCAGCAGCCAAGGAACTAGCGGGGCCTTAAACACCGGGGAGCTGTTTTTT. It is translated as CASSQGTSGALNTGELFF.

For this clonotype: Germline and junction disagree at one end, which may indicate a read error. J is TRBJ2-7 and V is TRBV30; 7 positions agree with TRBD1. The length of the CDR3 is 14 residues. From germline, CDR1 is GTSNPN and CDR2 SVGIG (reference sequence). The CDR3 loop reads CVWGRQGGYYEQYF. The DNA for the CDR3 is TGTGTCTGGGGGAGACAGGGCGGTTACTACGAGCAGTACTTC.

This clonotype was picked up one time. The chain employs TRBV5-1 and TRBJ1-1, with 8 bases fitting TRBD1. The CDR3 is made up of 14 amino acids. Looked up from germline, CDR1 is SGHRS and CDR2 is YFSETQ. Losses at the gene ends were 4 bases for V and 5 bases for J; bases not matched to a gene: 7. DNA for the CDR3: TGCGCCAGCAGCACGGACAGGGAGGGTACTGAAGCTTTCTTT. It yields the protein CASSTDREGTEAFF.

The chain couples TRBV29-1 to TRBJ2-5; D remains unclear. The CDR3 loop spans 14 amino acids. Germline loops: CDR1 SQVTM, CDR2 ANQGSEA. V was clipped by 4 bases and J by 2 bases, with 14 bases between them. Here the CDR3 reads CSVVPGSSQETQYF. The CDR3, as DNA: TGCAGCGTTGTCCCTGGGTCGAGTCAAGAGACCCAGTACTTC.

The rearrangement uses TRBV27 and TRBJ1-1; tentative D call: TRBD1 (5 bases). V was trimmed by 2 bases and J by 4 bases, leaving 11 bases between them. This CDR3 is 14 amino acids long. CDR1 MNHEY and CDR2 SMNVEV come from the germline V gene (reference sequence). CDR3 loop: CASSLRAGGTEAFF. In DNA, the CDR3 is TGTGCCAGCAGTTTAAGGGCTGGGGGCACTGAAGCTTTCTTT.

J is TRBJ2-7 and V is TRBV5-1, with 12 bases that match TRBD2. Germline CDR1 and CDR2: SGHRS and YFSETQ. This CDR3 contains 15 residues. Trimming removed 0 bases from V and 4 bases from J; junction bases left unmatched: 2. The CDR3 reads CASSLGTSGIYEQYF. For the CDR3, the DNA is TGCGCCAGCAGCTTGGGGACTAGCGGGATATACGAGCAGTACTTC. Together with reference TRBV5-1 and TRBJ2-7, the CDR3 gives the full variable domain: KAGVTQTPRYLIKTRGQQVTLSCSPISGHRSVSWYQQTPGQGLQFLFEYFSETQRNKGNFPGRFSGRQFSNSRSEMNVSTLELGDSALYLCASSLGTSGIYEQYFGPGTRLTVT.

The genes are TRBV5-6 and TRBJ2-1; maybe TRBD1 (6 bases). Germline lookup yields CDR1 SGHDT and CDR2 YYEEEE. Trimming left V 4 bases short and J 0 bases short, with 11 bases between. This CDR3 is 15 amino acids long. The CDR3 sequence is CASSPQGFSYNEQFF. The CDR3 DNA reads as TGTGCCAGCAGCCCACAGGGATTCTCCTACAATGAGCAGTTCTTC.

This chain links TRBV7-2 with TRBJ1-6, with D unresolved. V lost 5 bases and J 7 bases, leaving 9 bases between the germline ends. The CDR3 spans 13 residues. Germline V gives CDR1 SGHTA, CDR2 FQGNSA. The CDR3 region has the DNA TGTGCCAGCAGCATGGACGGGAATTCACCCCTCCACTTT. Translating gives CASSMDGNSPLHF.

The chain recombines TRBV3-1 with TRBJ2-1, with 7 bases lining up with TRBD2. The CDR3 has 16 residues. Trimming cost V 4 bases and J 0 bases; bases outside gene matches: 6. Germline values: CDR1 LGHDT, CDR2 YNNKEL (reference sequence). CDR3 region: CASSPPGLTSYNEQFF. CDR3 sequence (DNA): TGTGCCAGCAGCCCCCCGGGACTAACCTCCTACAATGAGCAGTTCTTC.

The J gene is TRBJ2-5, the V gene TRBV5-5; D is uncertain. Trimming shortened V by 0 bases and J by 5 bases, and 14 bases separated the two germline ends. The CDR3 sequence is 15 residues long. Germline V lookup: CDR1 SGHKS, CDR2 YYEKEE (reference sequence). Written as DNA, the CDR3 is TGTGCCAGCAGCTTGGGTGGCCAATTAGGGGAGACCCAGTACTTC. Protein product: CASSLGGQLGETQYF.

This clonotype was seen more than once but under ten times. The rearrangement joins TRBV7-9 to TRBJ1-2; 9 nucleotides line up with TRBD1. V gave up 5 bases and J gave up 7 bases; unmatched junction bases: 8. The CDR3 consists of 14 residues. Germline lookup yields CDR1 SEHNR and CDR2 FQNEAQ (reference sequence). The CDR3 is CASSTHRGPGGYTF. The CDR3 coding sequence is TGTGCCAGCAGCACCCACAGGGGGCCAGGTGGCTACACCTTC.

The chain carries TRBV28 and TRBJ2-7; D unclear. The V gene lost 7 bases and the J gene lost 2 bases, with 6 bases spanning the gap. The CDR3 contains 11 residues. CDR1 and CDR2 (germline): MDHEN, SYDVKM. In nucleotides, the CDR3 is TGTGCCAGCACGGCGACCTACGAGCAGTACTTC. It translates to CASTATYEQYF.

The chain combines TRBV29-1 with TRBJ2-3; 11 nucleotides align to TRBD2. J lost 4 bases, V lost 8 bases, and 2 bases had no gene match. Germline V gene sequence: CDR1 SQVTM, CDR2 ANQGSEA. The CDR3 has 12 residues. CDR3 sequence: CSLAGGSDTQYF. The CDR3 nucleotides read TGCAGCCTAGCGGGAGGTTCAGATACGCAGTATTTT.

This chain joins TRBV28 and TRBJ2-1; 7 bases fit TRBD2. The V gene's germline CDR1 is MDHEN and CDR2 SYDVKM. This CDR3 has 15 residues. Germline trimming cut 6 bases from V and 2 bases from J; bases unmatched to any gene: 7. The CDR3 is CASSPPSGTYNEQFF. CDR3 in DNA: TGTGCCAGCAGCCCTCCCAGCGGGACCTACAATGAGCAGTTCTTC.

This chain joins TRBV24-1 and TRBJ2-1, with 13 bases aligning to TRBD2. In germline, CDR1 is KGHDR, CDR2 SFDVKD. This CDR3 has 17 residues. After removal of 4 bases from V and 0 bases from J, the junction contained 2 bases not matched to a gene. The CDR3 coding sequence is TGTGCCACCAGTGACACTAGCGGGAGGGGCTCCTACAATGAGCAGTTCTTC. Translation gives CATSDTSGRGSYNEQFF.

V and J are TRBV14 and TRBJ1-1, with 7 positions matching TRBD1. The CDR3 loop spans 18 amino acids. V shed 0 bases, J shed 6 bases, and the junction held 16 bases outside the gene matches. Germline-derived CDR1 and CDR2 are SGHDN and FVKESK. The CDR3 is CASSQDRGHRGRPPEAFF. For the CDR3, the DNA is TGTGCCAGCAGCCAAGATCGGGGCCACAGGGGCCGCCCCCCTGAAGCTTTCTTT.

V usage is TRBV27 and J usage is TRBJ1-5; no definite D call. Germline loops: CDR1 MNHEY, CDR2 SMNVEV (reference sequence). The CDR3 runs to 13 residues. The ends were cut back, 9 bases at V and 7 bases at J, with 16 bases in the middle. CDR3 bases: TGTGCCAGAACGGACGGACGTAACCAGCCCCAGCATTTT. Amino acid sequence: CARTDGRNQPQHF.

In DNA, the CDR3 is TGTGCCAGTGCGGGACAGACCTACGAGCAGTACTTC. Protein product: CASAGQTYEQYF. The chain has TRBV19 and TRBJ2-7; D might be TRBD1 (7 bases). Germline CDR1 and CDR2: LNHDA and SQIVND (reference sequence). Trimming took 8 bases from V and 2 from J, leaving 10 bases between them. The CDR3 covers 12 residues.

J is TRBJ2-5 and V is TRBV5-4, with D uncertain. Germline V gene data show CDR1 as SGHNT and CDR2 as YYREEE (reference sequence). Trimming removed 0 bases from V and 5 bases from J, with 8 bases in between. The CDR3 loop spans 13 amino acids. Here the CDR3 DNA reads TGTGCCAGCAGCTTGGGCAGTAGGGAGACCCAGTACTTC. Translated, it gives CASSLGSRETQYF.

This clonotype was picked up one time. The chain is built from TRBV30 and TRBJ1-2, with 7 bases identical to TRBD1. This CDR3 is 11 amino acids long. The germline gives CDR1 GTSNPN, CDR2 SVGIG (reference sequence). Unmatched junction bases numbered 5, after V lost 6 bases and J lost 7 bases. The DNA for the CDR3 is TGTGCCTGTTGGACAGGATCTGGCTACACCTTC. Protein sequence: CACWTGSGYTF.

The V and J genes are TRBV5-4 and TRBJ2-2; 7 bases line up with TRBD2. Germline V gene sequence: CDR1 SGHNT, CDR2 YYREEE (reference sequence). The junction had 6 bases not matched to a gene; V was cut back by 2 bases and J by 2 bases. CDR3 length: 16 amino acids. As DNA, the CDR3 is TGTGCCAGCAGCTTCCCGGGACTACTAAACACCGGGGAGCTGTTTTTT. It encodes CASSFPGLLNTGELFF.

This clonotype came up once. The V and J genes are TRBV2 and TRBJ2-7; D possibly matches TRBD1 or TRBD2 (6 bases each). Germline assignment: CDR1 SNHLY and CDR2 FYNNEI. The CDR3 runs 12 residues. The V and J ends lost 9 bases and 4 bases respectively, with 13 bases between them. The CDR3 loop reads CASRGEAYEQYF. CDR3 bases: TGTGCCAGTAGGGGGGAGGCGTACGAGCAGTACTTC.

This clonotype appeared once. One junction end does not reproduce the germline sequence, and a read error may be involved. The gene calls are TRBV5-1 and TRBJ1-1; D ambiguous. Germline CDR1 SGHRS, CDR2 YFSETQ. This CDR3 region has 15 residues. The CDR3 protein is CASSLAEPGNPEAFF. As DNA, the CDR3 is TGCGCCAGCAGCTTGGCGGAACCGGGGAACCCTGAAGCTTTCTTT.

This chain connects TRBV5-1 to TRBJ2-1; 12 bases fit TRBD2. Losses at the gene ends were 0 bases for V and 8 bases for J; bases not matched to a gene: 12. Germline V gene sequence: CDR1 SGHRS, CDR2 YFSETQ. This CDR3 has 18 amino acids. CDR3 bases: TGCGCCAGCAGCTTGGGAAGGACTAGCGGGATTGGAGGCGATGAGCAGTTCTTC. Its protein product is CASSLGRTSGIGGDEQFF.

J is TRBJ1-1 and V is TRBV5-1; perhaps TRBD1 as D (6 bases). Germline CDR1 SGHRS, CDR2 YFSETQ. CDR3 length: 16 residues. Between the trimmed V and J ends, which lost 0 bases and 1 base, there was a span of 13 bases. The CDR3 DNA is TGCGCCAGCAGCTTGGCCAAGACGGACAGGAACACTGAAGCTTTCTTT. It translates to CASSLAKTDRNTEAFF. Together with reference TRBV5-1 and TRBJ1-1, the CDR3 gives the full variable domain: KAGVTQTPRYLIKTRGQQVTLSCSPISGHRSVSWYQQTPGQGLQFLFEYFSETQRNKGNFPGRFSGRQFSNSRSEMNVSTLELGDSALYLCASSLAKTDRNTEAFFGQGTRLTVV.